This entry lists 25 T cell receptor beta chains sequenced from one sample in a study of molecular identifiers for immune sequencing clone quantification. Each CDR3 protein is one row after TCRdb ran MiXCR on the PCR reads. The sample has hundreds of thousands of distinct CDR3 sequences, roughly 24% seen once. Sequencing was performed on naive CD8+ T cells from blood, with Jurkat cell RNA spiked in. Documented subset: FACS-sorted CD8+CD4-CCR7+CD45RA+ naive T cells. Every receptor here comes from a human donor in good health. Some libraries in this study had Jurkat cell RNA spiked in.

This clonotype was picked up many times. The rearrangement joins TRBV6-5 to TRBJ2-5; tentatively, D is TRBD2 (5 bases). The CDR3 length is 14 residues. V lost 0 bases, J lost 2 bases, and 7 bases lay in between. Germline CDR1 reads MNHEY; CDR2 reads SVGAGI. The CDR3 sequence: CASSYSRGQETQYF. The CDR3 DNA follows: TGTGCCAGCAGTTACTCCCGGGGTCAAGAGACCCAGTACTTC.

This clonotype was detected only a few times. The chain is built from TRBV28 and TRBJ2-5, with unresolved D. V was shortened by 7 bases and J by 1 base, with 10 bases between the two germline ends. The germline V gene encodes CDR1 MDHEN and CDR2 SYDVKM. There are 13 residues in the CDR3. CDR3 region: CASTDTLQETQYF. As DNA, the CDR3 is TGTGCCAGCACCGACACTCTCCAAGAGACCCAGTACTTC. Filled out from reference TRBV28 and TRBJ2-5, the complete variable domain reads DVKVTQSSRYLVKRTGEKVFLECVQDMDHENMFWYRQDPGLGLRLIYFSYDVKMKEKGDIPEGYSVSREKKERFSLILESASTNQTSMYLCASTDTLQETQYFGPGTRLLVL.

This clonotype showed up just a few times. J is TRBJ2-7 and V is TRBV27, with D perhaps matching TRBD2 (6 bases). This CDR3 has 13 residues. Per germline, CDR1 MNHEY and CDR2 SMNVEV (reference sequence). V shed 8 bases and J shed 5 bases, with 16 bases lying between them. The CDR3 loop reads CASGVTSYHEQYF. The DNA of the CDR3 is TGTGCCAGCGGGGTGACTAGTTACCACGAGCAGTACTTC.

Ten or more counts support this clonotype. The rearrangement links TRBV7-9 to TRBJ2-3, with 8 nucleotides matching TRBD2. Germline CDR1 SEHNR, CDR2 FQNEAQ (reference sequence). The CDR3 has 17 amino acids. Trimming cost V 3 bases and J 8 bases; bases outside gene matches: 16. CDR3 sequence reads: CASSFSPGLDPWGTQYF. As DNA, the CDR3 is TGTGCCAGCAGCTTCAGCCCGGGACTAGACCCTTGGGGTACGCAGTATTTT.

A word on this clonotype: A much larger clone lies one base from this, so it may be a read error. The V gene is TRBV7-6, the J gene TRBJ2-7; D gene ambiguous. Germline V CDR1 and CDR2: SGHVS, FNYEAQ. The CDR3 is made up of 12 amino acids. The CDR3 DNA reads TGTGCCGGCAGCCCCACCCCGTACGAGCAGTACTTC. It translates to CAGSPTPYEQYF.

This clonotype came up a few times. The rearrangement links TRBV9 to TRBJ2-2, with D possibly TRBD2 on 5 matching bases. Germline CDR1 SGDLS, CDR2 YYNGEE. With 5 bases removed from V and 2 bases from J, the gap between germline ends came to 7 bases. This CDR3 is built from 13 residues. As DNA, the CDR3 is TGTGCCAGCAGGGGAGTAAACACCGGGGAGCTGTTTTTT. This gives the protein CASRGVNTGELFF.

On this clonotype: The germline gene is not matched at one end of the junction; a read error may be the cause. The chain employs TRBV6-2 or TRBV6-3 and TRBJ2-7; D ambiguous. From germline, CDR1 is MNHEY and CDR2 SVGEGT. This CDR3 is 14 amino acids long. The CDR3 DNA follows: TGTGCCAGCAGTCACTCGAATACAGTGTACGAGCAGTACTTC. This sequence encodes CASSHSNTVYEQYF.

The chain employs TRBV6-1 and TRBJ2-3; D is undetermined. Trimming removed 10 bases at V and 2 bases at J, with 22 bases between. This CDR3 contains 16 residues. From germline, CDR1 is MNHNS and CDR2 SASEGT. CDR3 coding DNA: TGTGCCACCCTCCACCCCTATAGTCGACCCACAGATACGCAGTATTTT. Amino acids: CATLHPYSRPTDTQYF.

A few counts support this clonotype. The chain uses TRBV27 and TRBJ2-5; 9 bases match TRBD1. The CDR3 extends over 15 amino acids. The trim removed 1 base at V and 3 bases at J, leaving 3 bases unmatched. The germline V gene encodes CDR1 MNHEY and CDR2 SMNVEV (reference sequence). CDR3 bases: TGTGCCAGCAGTTTATATTGGACAGGGGAAGAGACCCAGTACTTC. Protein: CASSLYWTGEETQYF.

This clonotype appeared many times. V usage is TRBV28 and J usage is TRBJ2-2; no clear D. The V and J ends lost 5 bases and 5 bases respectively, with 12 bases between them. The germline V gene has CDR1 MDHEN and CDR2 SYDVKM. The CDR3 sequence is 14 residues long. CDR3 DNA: TGTGCCAGCAGTAGTCGACTGCGAACCGGGGAGCTGTTTTTT. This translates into CASSSRLRTGELFF.

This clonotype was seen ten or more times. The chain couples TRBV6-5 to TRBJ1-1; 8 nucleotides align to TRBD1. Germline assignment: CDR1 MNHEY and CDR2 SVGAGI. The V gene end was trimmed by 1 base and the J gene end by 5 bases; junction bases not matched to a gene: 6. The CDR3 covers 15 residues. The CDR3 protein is CASSYYGQGRTEAFF. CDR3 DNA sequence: TGTGCCAGCAGTTACTATGGACAGGGTCGGACTGAAGCTTTCTTT.

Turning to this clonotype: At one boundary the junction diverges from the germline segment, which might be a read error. The CDR3 region is CASGLYSGNTIYF. CDR3 bases: TGTGCCAGCGGTTTATACTCTGGAAACACCATATATTTT. The chain couples TRBV12-3 or TRBV12-4 to TRBJ1-3, with unresolved D. The CDR3 sequence is 13 residues long.

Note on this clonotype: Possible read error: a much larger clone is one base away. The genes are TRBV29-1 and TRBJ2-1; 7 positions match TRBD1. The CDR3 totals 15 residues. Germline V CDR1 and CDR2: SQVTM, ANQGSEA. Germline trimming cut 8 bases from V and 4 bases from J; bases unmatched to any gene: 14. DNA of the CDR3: TGCAGCTTTAGCTTCGACAGGGATCCGTACAATGAGCAGTTCTTC. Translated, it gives CSFSFDRDPYNEQFF.

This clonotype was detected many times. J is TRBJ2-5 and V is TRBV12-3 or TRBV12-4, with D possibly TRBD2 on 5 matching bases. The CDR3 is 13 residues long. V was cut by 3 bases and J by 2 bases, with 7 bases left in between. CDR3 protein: CASSFGDQETQYF. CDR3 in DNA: TGTGCCAGCAGTTTCGGGGATCAAGAGACCCAGTACTTC.

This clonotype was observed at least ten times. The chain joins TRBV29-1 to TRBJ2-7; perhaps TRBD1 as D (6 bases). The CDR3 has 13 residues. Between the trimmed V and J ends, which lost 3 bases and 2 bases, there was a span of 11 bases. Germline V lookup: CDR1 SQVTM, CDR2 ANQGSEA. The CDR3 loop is CSVDGRGPYEQYF. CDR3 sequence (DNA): TGCAGCGTTGATGGCAGGGGCCCCTACGAGCAGTACTTC.

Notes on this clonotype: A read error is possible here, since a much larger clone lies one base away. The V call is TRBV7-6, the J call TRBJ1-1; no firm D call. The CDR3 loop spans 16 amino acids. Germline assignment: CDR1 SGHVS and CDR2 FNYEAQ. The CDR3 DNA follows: TGTGCCAGCAGCTTAGGTACCCAGTCCATGAACTCTGAAGCTTTCTTT. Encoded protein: CASSLGTQSMNSEAFF.

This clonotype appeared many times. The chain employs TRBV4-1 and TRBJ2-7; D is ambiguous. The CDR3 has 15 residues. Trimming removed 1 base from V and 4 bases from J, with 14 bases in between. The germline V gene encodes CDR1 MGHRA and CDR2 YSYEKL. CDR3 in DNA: TGCGCCAGCAGCCAAGTGAACACTGAGAGATACGAGCAGTACTTC. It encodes CASSQVNTERYEQYF.

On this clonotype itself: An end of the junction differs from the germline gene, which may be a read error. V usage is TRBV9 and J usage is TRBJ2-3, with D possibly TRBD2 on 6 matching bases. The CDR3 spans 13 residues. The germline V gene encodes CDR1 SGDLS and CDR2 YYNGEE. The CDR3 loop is CTSSVGGTDTQYF. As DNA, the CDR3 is TGTACCAGCAGCGTAGGAGGGACAGATACGCAGTATTTT.

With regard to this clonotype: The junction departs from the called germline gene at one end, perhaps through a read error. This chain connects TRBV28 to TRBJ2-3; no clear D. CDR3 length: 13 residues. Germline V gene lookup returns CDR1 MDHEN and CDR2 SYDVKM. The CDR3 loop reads CASSFRLTDTRYF. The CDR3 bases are TGTGCCAGCAGTTTTCGGTTAACAGATACGCGGTATTTT.

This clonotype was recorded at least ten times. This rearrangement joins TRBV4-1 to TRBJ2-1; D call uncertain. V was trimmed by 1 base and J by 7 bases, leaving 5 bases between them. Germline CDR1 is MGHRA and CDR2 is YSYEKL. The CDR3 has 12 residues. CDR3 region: CASSQAGNEQFF. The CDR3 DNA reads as TGCGCCAGCAGCCAAGCAGGAAATGAGCAGTTCTTC.

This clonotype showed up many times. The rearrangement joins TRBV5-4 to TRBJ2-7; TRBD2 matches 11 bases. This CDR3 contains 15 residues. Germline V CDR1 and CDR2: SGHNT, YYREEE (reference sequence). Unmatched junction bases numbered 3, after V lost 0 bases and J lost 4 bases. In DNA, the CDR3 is TGTGCCAGCAGCTTGGTATTAGCGGGAGGGTACGAGCAGTACTTC. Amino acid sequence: CASSLVLAGGYEQYF.

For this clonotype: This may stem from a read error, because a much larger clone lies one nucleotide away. For the CDR3, the DNA is TGTGCCAGCAGCCAATTGGGGCTGATCTACGAGCAGTACTTC. It is translated as CASSQLGLIYEQYF. The chain uses TRBV16 and TRBJ2-7; weak D call: TRBD1 (5 bases). Germline CDR1 and CDR2: KGHSY and FQNENV. The CDR3 totals 14 residues. V was trimmed by 1 base and J by 3 bases, leaving 10 bases between them.

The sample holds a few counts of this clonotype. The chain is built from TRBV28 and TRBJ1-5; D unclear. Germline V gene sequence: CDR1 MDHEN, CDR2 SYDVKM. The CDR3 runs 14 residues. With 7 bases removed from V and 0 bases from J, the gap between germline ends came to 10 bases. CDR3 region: CASISLDSNQPQHF. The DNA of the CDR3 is TGTGCCAGCATCTCCCTGGATAGCAATCAGCCCCAGCATTTT.

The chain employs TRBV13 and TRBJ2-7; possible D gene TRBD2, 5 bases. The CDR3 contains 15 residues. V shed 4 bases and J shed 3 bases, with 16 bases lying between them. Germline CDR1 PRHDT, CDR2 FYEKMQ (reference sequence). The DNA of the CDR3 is TGTGCCAGCAGCTCGAGGCCGGACTCCTACTACGAGCAGTACTTC. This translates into CASSSRPDSYYEQYF.

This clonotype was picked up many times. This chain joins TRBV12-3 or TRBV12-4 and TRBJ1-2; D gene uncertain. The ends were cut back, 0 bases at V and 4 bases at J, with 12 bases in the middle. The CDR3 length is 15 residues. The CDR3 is CASSLALMGIYGYTF. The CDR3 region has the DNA TGTGCCAGCAGTTTAGCGCTAATGGGTATCTATGGCTACACCTTC.